This T cell receptor beta chain was sequenced for a study of T cell responses to AZD1222 COVID-19 vaccine. The CDR3 consists of 14 residues. Trimming shortened V by 3 bases and J by 4 bases, and 9 bases separated the two germline ends. From germline, CDR1 is MRHNA and CDR2 SNTAGT. Whether given at about 4 or about 12 weeks, second doses were pooled. With respect to this clone: What it binds is not known.

General observations from the study: Seropositive AZD1222 recipients at baseline numbered only five or six.

Method: immunoSEQ multiplex PCR; TCRdb's copy keeps in-frame clones and lacks some. The sample includes some 100,000 clones, 85% to 90% of them seen just once. The material was peripheral blood, obtained 28 days after the second AZD1222 dose. The genes are TRBV6-4 and TRBJ2-2, with D perhaps matching TRBD1 or TRBD2 (5 bases each). The sequence derives from an adult who received the AZD1222 COVID-19 vaccine. CDR3 in amino acids: CASSEGTGTGELFF. The CDR3 DNA is TGTGCCAGCAGTGAGGGGACGGGCACCGGGGAGCTGTTTTTT.